The 15 T cell receptor beta chains presented below share a single source sample, sequenced in a study of T cells after yellow fever vaccination. Each CDR3 protein is one row after TCRdb ran MiXCR on the 5' RACE reads. The table has about 340,000 distinct CDR3 sequences, about 8.7% seen once. The sample here was PBMCs, taken on the day of the first yellow fever vaccination. Every receptor here comes from a man younger than 35 who received the YFV17D yellow fever vaccine.

The chain uses TRBV6-5 and TRBJ2-7; 7 bases map to TRBD2. V lost 0 bases, J lost 5 bases, and 4 bases stayed unmatched. Germline values: CDR1 MNHEY, CDR2 SVGAGI. The CDR3 extends over 14 amino acids. The CDR3 sequence is CASSYSVTSDEQYF. The CDR3 DNA follows: TGTGCCAGCAGTTACTCAGTCACTAGCGACGAGCAGTACTTC.

In its sample, this clonotype was seen a few times. The V gene is TRBV5-6, the J gene TRBJ2-7, with TRBD1 matching over 11 bases. V trimming: 0 bases; J trimming: 6 bases; junction bases outside the gene matches: 5. Germline V gene sequence: CDR1 SGHDT, CDR2 YYEEEE. The CDR3 length is 15 residues. DNA for the CDR3: TGTGCCAGCAGCTTGGGGGGACAGGGGGGAACCGAGCAGTACTTC. Its protein is CASSLGGQGGTEQYF.

The rearrangement links TRBV3-1 to TRBJ1-6; the D gene is possibly TRBD1 (5 bases). Germline CDR1 and CDR2: LGHDT and YNNKEL (reference sequence). V gave up 0 bases and J gave up 7 bases, with 10 bases separating them. The CDR3 covers 15 residues. Here the CDR3 reads CASSQDGQGNSPLHF. CDR3 sequence (DNA): TGTGCCAGCAGCCAAGACGGTCAGGGCAATTCACCCCTCCACTTT.

In its sample, this clonotype was seen a few times. This chain joins TRBV11-2 and TRBJ2-1, with D tentatively TRBD1 (6 bases). V gave up 4 bases and J gave up 0 bases, with 13 bases separating them. The V gene's germline CDR1 is SGHAT and CDR2 FQNNGV. This CDR3 spans 16 amino acids. The CDR3 DNA reads TGTGCCAGCAGCTCCGTACAGGGTAGCTCCTACAATGAGCAGTTCTTC. This sequence encodes CASSSVQGSSYNEQFF.

The gene calls are TRBV5-6 and TRBJ2-1; D possibly matches TRBD1 or TRBD2 (5 bases each). Germline-derived CDR1 and CDR2 are SGHDT and YYEEEE. This CDR3 has 16 amino acids. The ends were cut back, 4 bases at V and 3 bases at J, with 17 bases in the middle. The DNA for the CDR3 is TGTGCCAGCAGCCCTTTGCAGGGACCGATCTACAATGAGCAGTTCTTC. Translation gives CASSPLQGPIYNEQFF.

This clonotype was seen more than once but under ten times. The chain combines TRBV19 with TRBJ2-1; D call uncertain. Per germline, CDR1 LNHDA and CDR2 SQIVND (reference sequence). The length of the CDR3 is 13 residues. The V end lost 1 base, the J end lost 8 bases, and 9 bases lay between the germline ends. CDR3 sequence reads: CASSIAPQHEQFF. CDR3 nucleotide sequence: TGTGCCAGTAGTATAGCTCCCCAGCATGAGCAGTTCTTC.

The table lists this clonotype with a few counts. V usage is TRBV5-4 and J usage is TRBJ1-4; 12 bases agree with TRBD1. Unmatched junction bases numbered 16, after V lost 3 bases and J lost 7 bases. Germline V gene data show CDR1 as SGHNT and CDR2 as YYREEE (reference sequence). The CDR3 runs to 19 residues. CDR3 in amino acids: CASSSAGTGGERGGEKLFF. The CDR3 DNA reads TGTGCCAGCAGCTCCGCCGGGACAGGGGGCGAACGGGGTGGTGAAAAACTGTTTTTT.

This clonotype turned up a few times. CDR3 in amino acids: CASSYAGVSEAFF. The CDR3 DNA is TGTGCCAGCAGTTACGCAGGAGTATCAGAAGCTTTCTTT. The chain recombines TRBV6-2 or TRBV6-3 with TRBJ1-1; D gene uncertain. Trimming took 2 bases from V and 8 from J, leaving 12 bases between them. Germline values: CDR1 MNHEY, CDR2 SVGEGT. This CDR3 comprises 13 residues.

The genes are TRBV5-4 and TRBJ2-7; TRBD1 matches 11 bases. Germline loops: CDR1 SGHNT, CDR2 YYREEE (reference sequence). With V trimmed by 6 bases and J by 7 bases, 9 bases remained unmatched. The CDR3 loop spans 14 amino acids. The CDR3 loop reads CASTTGQGAREQYF. CDR3 DNA: TGTGCCAGCACTACCGGACAGGGGGCGCGAGAGCAGTACTTC. Full variable domain (missing parts from reference TRBV5-4 and TRBJ2-7): ETGVTQSPTHLIKTRGQQVTLRCSSQSGHNTVSWYQQALGQGPQFIFQYYREEENGRGNFPPRFSGLQFPNYSSELNVNALELDDSALYLCASTTGQGAREQYFGPGTRLTVT.

The V call is TRBV7-6, the J call TRBJ2-1, with 9 bases matching TRBD2. Germline CDR1 SGHVS, CDR2 FNYEAQ. The CDR3 runs 15 residues. With V trimmed by 4 bases and J by 6 bases, 7 bases remained unmatched. The CDR3 coding sequence is TGTGCCAGCAGCTACCTAGCGGGGCCCGGCAATGAGCAGTTCTTC. Its translation: CASSYLAGPGNEQFF.

This clonotype has just a few counts. V gene TRBV4-2 combines with J gene TRBJ2-7; D remains ambiguous. This CDR3 region has 12 residues. Trimming removed 0 bases at V and 4 bases at J, with 4 bases between. Germline CDR1 is LGHNA and CDR2 is YNFKEQ. The DNA of the CDR3 is TGTGCCAGCAGCCAAGATCAGTACGAGCAGTACTTC. It is translated as CASSQDQYEQYF.

V and J are TRBV6-5 and TRBJ1-1; tentative D call: TRBD1 (5 bases). Germline V gene data show CDR1 as MNHEY and CDR2 as SVGAGI. The CDR3 totals 13 residues. V lost 6 bases and J lost 8, with 16 bases in between. The CDR3 DNA sequence: TGTGCCAGCAGCCGCCCTTCCGGGGGGGAAGCTTTCTTT. Translating gives CASSRPSGGEAFF.

This clonotype has more than one count but fewer than ten. The rearrangement joins TRBV14 to TRBJ1-3; tentative D call: TRBD1 (5 bases). CDR3 size: 14 residues. Germline CDR1 is SGHDN and CDR2 is FVKESK. The V end lost 6 bases, the J end lost 0 bases, and 9 bases lay between the germline ends. CDR3 sequence: CASRMTVSGNTIYF. The CDR3 DNA is TGTGCCAGCAGAATGACAGTCTCTGGAAACACCATATATTTT. The variable domain in full, completed from reference TRBV14 and TRBJ1-3, reads EAGVTQFPSHSVIEKGQTVTLRCDPISGHDNLYWYRRVMGKEIKFLLHFVKESKQDESGMPNNRFLAERTGGTYSTLKVQPAELEDSGVYFCASRMTVSGNTIYFGEGSWLTVV.

This clonotype appeared a few times. The V gene is TRBV7-2, the J gene TRBJ2-6, with unresolved D. Per the germline V gene, CDR1 is SGHTA and CDR2 is FQGNSA. V lost 4 bases, J lost 2 bases, and 6 bases lay in between. The CDR3 spans 14 residues. As DNA, the CDR3 is TGTGCCAGCAGCTATAGGGCTGGGGCCAACGTCCTGACTTTC. Amino acid sequence: CASSYRAGANVLTF. The full variable domain, completed using reference TRBV7-2 and TRBJ2-6, is GAGVSQSPSNKVTEKGKDVELRCDPISGHTALYWYRQSLGQGLEFLIYFQGNSAPDKSGLPSDRFSAERTGGSVSTLTIQRTQQEDSAVYLCASSYRAGANVLTFGAGSRLTVL.

This clonotype was recorded at least ten times. CDR3 amino acids: CATSDSGQGTDTQYF. The CDR3 DNA reads as TGTGCCACCAGTGATTCCGGACAGGGCACAGATACGCAGTATTTT. This chain connects TRBV24-1 to TRBJ2-3; 7 bases are a match to TRBD1. The V and J ends lost 2 bases and 1 base, in that order; junction bases with no gene match: 2. The V gene's germline CDR1 is KGHDR and CDR2 SFDVKD. CDR3 size: 15 residues.